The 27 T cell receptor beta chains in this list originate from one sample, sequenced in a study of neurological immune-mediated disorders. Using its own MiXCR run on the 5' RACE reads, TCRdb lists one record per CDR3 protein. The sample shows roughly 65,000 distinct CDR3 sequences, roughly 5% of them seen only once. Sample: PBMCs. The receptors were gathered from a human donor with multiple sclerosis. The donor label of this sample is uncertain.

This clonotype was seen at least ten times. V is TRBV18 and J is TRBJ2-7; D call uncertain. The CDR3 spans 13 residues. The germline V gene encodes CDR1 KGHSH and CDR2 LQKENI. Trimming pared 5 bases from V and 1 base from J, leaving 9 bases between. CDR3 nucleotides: TGTGCCAGCTCAATGGTGAAGTCCTACGAGCAGTACTTC. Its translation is CASSMVKSYEQYF.

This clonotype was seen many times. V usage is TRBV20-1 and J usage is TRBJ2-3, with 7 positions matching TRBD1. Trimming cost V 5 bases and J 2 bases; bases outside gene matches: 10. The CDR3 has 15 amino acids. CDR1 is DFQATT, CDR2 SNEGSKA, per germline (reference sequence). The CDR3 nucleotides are TGCAGTGCTCCCCAGGGACAGTCCAACACAGATACGCAGTATTTT. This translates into CSAPQGQSNTDTQYF.

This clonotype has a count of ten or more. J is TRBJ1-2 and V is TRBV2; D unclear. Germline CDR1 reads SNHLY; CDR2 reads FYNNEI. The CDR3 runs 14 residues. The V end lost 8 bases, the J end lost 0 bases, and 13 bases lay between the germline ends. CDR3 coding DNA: TGTGCCAGCCAGGAAAATATTTCTAACTATGGCTACACCTTC. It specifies CASQENISNYGYTF.

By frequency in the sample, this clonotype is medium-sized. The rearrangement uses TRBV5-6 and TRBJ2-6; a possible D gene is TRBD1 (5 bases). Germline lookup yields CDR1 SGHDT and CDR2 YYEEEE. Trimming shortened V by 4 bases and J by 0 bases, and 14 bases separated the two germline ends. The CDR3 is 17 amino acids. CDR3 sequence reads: CASSLLTDFSGANVLTF. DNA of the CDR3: TGTGCCAGCAGCCTATTGACAGACTTCTCTGGGGCCAACGTCCTGACTTTC.

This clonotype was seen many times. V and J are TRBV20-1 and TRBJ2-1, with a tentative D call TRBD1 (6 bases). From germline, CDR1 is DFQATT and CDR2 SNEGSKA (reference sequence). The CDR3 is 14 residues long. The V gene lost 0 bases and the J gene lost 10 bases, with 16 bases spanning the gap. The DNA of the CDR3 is TGCAGTGCTAGAGATAAGGACAGAGCGGCCGAGCAGTTCTTC. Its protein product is CSARDKDRAAEQFF.

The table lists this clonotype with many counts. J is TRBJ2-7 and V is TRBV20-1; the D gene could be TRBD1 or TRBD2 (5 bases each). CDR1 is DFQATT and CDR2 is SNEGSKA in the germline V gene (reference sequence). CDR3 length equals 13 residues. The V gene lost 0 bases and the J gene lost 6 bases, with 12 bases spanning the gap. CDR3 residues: CSARDFQGVEQYF. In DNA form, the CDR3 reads TGCAGTGCTAGAGATTTCCAGGGAGTCGAGCAGTACTTC.

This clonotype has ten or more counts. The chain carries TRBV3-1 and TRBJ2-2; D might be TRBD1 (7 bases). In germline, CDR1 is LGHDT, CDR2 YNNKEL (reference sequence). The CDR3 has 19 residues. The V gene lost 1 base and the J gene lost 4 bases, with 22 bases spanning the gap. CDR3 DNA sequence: TGTGCCAGCAGCCAAGCAGGAATAGGAGGGGGCTCGAGCACCGGGGAGCTGTTTTTT. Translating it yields CASSQAGIGGGSSTGELFF. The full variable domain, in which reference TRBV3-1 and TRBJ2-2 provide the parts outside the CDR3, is DTAVSQTPKYLVTQMGNDKSIKCEQNLGHDTMYWYKQDSKKFLKIMFSYNNKELIINETVPNRFSPKSPDKAHLNLHINSLELGDSAVYFCASSQAGIGGGSSTGELFFGEGSRLTVL.

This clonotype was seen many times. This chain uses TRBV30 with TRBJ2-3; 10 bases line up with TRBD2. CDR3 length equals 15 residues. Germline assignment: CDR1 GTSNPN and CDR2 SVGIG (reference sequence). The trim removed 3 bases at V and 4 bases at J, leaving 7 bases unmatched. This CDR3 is CAWRRASGGADTQYF. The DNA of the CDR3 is TGTGCCTGGAGGCGGGCTAGCGGGGGAGCAGATACGCAGTATTTT.

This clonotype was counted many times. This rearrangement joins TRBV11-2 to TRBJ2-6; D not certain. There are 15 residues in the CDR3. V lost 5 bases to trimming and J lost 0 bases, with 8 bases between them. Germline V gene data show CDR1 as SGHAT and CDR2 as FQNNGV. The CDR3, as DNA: TGTGCCAGCAGCCCGGGTCACTCTGGGGCCAACGTCCTGACTTTC. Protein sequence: CASSPGHSGANVLTF.

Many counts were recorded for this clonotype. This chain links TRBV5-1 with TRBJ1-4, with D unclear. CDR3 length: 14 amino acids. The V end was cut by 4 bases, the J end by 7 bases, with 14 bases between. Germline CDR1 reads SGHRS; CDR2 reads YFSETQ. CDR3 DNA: TGCGCCAGCAGCCTCGGACGTTCGGCTGAAAAACTGTTTTTT. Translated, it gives CASSLGRSAEKLFF.

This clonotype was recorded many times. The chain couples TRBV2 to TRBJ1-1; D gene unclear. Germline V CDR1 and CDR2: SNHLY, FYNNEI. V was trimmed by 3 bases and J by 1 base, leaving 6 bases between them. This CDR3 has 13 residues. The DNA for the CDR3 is TGTGCCAGCAGTGAGGGGTCGAACACTGAAGCTTTCTTT. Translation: CASSEGSNTEAFF.

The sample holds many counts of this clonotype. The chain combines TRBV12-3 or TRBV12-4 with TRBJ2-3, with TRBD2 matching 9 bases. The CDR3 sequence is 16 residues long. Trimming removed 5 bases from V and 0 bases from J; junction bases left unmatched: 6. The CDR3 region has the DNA TGTGCCAGCAGTGCTGCTAGCGGGGCTAGCACAGATACGCAGTATTTT. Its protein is CASSAASGASTDTQYF.

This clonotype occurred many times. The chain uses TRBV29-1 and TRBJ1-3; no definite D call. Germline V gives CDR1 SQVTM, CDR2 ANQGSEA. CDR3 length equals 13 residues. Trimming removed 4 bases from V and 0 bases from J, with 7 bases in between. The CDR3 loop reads CSVAANSGNTIYF. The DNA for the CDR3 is TGCAGCGTTGCAGCCAACTCTGGAAACACCATATATTTT.

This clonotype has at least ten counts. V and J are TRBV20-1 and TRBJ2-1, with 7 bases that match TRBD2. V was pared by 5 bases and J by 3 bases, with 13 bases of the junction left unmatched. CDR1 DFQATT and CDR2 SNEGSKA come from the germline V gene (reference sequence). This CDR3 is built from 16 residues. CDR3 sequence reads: CSAGGGGGSNYNEQFF. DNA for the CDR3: TGCAGTGCTGGAGGTGGGGGGGGAAGTAACTACAATGAGCAGTTCTTC.

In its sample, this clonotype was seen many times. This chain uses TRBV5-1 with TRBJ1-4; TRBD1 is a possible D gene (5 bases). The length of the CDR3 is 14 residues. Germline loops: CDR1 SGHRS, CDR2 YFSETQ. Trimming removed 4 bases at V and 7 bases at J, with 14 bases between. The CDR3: CASSHEGLTEKLFF. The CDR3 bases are TGCGCCAGCAGCCACGAGGGACTGACTGAAAAACTGTTTTTT.

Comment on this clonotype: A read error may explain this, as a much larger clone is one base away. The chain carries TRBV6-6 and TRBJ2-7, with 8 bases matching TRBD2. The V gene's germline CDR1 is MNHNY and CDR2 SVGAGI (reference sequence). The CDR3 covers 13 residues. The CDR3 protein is CGSSEGLAREQYF. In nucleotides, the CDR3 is TGTGGCAGCAGTGAAGGACTAGCTCGCGAGCAGTACTTC.

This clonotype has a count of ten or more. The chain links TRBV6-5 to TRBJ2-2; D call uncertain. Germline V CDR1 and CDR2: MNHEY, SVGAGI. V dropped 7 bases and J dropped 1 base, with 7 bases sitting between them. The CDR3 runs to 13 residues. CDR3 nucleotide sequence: TGTGCCAGCACCTGGCTGAACACCGGGGAGCTGTTTTTT. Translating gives CASTWLNTGELFF.

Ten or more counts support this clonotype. This CDR3 reads CASSTGSRTGGYTF. In DNA, the CDR3 is TGTGCCAGCAGTACCGGGTCCCGGACCGGGGGCTACACCTTC. This chain connects TRBV12-3 or TRBV12-4 to TRBJ1-2; D ambiguous. The V end was cut by 5 bases, the J end by 8 bases, with 18 bases between. The length of the CDR3 is 14 residues.

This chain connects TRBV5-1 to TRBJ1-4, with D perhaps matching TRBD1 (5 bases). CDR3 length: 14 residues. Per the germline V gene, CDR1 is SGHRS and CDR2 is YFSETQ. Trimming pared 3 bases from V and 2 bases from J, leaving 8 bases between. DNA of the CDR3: TGCGCCAGCAGCTCGGGGGGGACTAATGAAAAACTGTTTTTT. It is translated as CASSSGGTNEKLFF.

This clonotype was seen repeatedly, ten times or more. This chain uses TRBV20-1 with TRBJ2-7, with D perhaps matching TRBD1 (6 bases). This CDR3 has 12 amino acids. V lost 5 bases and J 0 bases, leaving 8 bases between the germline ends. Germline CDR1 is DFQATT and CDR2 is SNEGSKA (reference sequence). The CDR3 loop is CSARQDSYEQYF. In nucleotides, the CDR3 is TGCAGTGCTCGACAGGACTCCTACGAGCAGTACTTC.

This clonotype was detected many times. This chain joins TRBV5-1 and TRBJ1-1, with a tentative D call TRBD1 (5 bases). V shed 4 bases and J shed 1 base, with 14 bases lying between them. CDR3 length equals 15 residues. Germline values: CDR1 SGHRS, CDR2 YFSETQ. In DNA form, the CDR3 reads TGCGCCAGCAGCACACGTGATGGGGGGAACACTGAAGCTTTCTTT. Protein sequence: CASSTRDGGNTEAFF.

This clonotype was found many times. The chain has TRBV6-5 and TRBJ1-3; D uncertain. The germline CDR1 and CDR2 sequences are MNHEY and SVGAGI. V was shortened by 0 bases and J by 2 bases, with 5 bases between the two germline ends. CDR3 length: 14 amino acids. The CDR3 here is CASSYSQAGNTIYF. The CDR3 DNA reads TGTGCCAGCAGTTACTCCCAGGCTGGAAACACCATATATTTT.

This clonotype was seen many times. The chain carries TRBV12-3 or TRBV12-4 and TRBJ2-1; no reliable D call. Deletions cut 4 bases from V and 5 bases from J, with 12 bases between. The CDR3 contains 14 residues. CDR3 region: CASSYVTRDNEQFF. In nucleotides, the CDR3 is TGTGCCAGCAGTTACGTCACACGGGACAATGAGCAGTTCTTC.

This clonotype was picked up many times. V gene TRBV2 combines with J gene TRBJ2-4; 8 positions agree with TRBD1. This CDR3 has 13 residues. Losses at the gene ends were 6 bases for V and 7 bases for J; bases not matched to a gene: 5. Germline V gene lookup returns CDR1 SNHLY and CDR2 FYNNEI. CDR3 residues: CASSETGANIQYF. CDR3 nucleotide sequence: TGTGCCAGCAGCGAGACAGGGGCGAACATTCAGTACTTC.

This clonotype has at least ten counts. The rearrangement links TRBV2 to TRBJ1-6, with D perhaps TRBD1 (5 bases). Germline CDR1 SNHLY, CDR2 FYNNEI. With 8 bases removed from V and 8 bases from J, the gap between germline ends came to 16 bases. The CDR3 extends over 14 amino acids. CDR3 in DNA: TGTGCCAGCTCTGGGGCTTTCCCCCATTCACCCCTCCACTTT. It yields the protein CASSGAFPHSPLHF. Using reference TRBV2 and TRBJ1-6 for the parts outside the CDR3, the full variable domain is EPEVTQTPSHQVTQMGQEVILRCVPISNHLYFYWYRQILGQKVEFLVSFYNNEISEKSEIFDDQFSVERPDGSNFTLKIRSTKLEDSAMYFCASSGAFPHSPLHFGNGTRLTVT.

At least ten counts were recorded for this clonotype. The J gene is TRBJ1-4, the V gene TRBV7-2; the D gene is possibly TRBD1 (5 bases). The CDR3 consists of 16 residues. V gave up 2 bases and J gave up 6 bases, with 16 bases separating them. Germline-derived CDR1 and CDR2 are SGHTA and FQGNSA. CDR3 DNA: TGTGCCAGCAGCTTATCTCCAGGGCGGCGGTATGAAAAACTGTTTTTT. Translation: CASSLSPGRRYEKLFF.

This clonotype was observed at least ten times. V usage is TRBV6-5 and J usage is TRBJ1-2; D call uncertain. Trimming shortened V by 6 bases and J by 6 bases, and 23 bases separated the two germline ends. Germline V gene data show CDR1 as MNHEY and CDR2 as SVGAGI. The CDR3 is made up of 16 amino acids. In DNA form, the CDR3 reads TGTGCCAGCAGAAGCCCCAATCGGGGAACCGTCCATGGCTACACCTTC. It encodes CASRSPNRGTVHGYTF.